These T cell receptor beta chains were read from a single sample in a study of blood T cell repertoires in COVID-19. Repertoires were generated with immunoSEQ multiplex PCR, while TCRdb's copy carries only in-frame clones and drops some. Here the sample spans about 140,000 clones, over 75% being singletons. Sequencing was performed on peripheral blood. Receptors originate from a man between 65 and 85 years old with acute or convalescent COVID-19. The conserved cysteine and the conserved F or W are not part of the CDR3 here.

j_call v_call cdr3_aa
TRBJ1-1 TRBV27 ASSTYNYMNTEAF
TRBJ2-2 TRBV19 ASSPSGLQPGELF
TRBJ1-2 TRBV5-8 ASSRLGQYYGYT
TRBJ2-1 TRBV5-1 ASARDFNEQF
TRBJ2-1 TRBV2 ASSEWTSGLYNEQF
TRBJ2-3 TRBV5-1 ASSLEGLAADTQY
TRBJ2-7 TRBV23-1 ASSQPWRGRDDCEQY
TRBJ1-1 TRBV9 ASSPSGGGYTEAF
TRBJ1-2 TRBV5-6 ASCLWSYLANYGYT
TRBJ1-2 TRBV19 ASSIGGAAANYGYT
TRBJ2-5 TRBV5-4 ASSPGLAETQY